The 7 T cell receptor beta chains in this list originate from one sample, sequenced in a study of blood T cell repertoires in COVID-19. The method was immunoSEQ multiplex PCR; TCRdb's version includes in-frame clones alone and lacks a portion of them. The table shows about 68,000 clones, with roughly 90% occurring only once. The sequenced material came from peripheral blood. All receptors derive from a man in his forties with COVID-19, enrolled during active disease.

The V gene is TRBV7-3, the J gene TRBJ2-2; maybe TRBD2 (6 bases). Per the germline V gene, CDR1 is SGHTA and CDR2 is FQGTGA. V was trimmed by 5 bases and J by 4 bases, leaving 14 bases between them. This CDR3 spans 15 amino acids. CDR3 DNA: TGTGCCAGCAGCCCCGGGACTTTCCCCACCGGGGAGCTGTTTTTT. This codes for CASSPGTFPTGELFF. Using reference TRBV7-3 and TRBJ2-2 for the parts outside the CDR3, the full variable domain is GAGVSQTPSNKVTEKGKYVELRCDPISGHTALYWYRQSLGQGPEFLIYFQGTGAADDSGLPNDRFFAVRPEGSVSTLKIQRTERGDSAVYLCASSPGTFPTGELFFGEGSRLTVL.

The chain links TRBV27 to TRBJ1-1; weak D call: TRBD1 (5 bases). V was pared by 1 base and J by 0 bases, with 6 bases between. Looked up from germline, CDR1 is MNHEY and CDR2 is SMNVEV (reference sequence). The CDR3 is 14 amino acids. The CDR3 sequence is CASSLYRMNTEAFF. The CDR3 DNA sequence: TGTGCCAGCAGTTTATACAGGATGAACACTGAAGCTTTCTTT.

This clone came up a few times. The chain combines TRBV6-5 with TRBJ2-5, with a weak D call TRBD2 (5 bases). The CDR3 extends over 16 amino acids. Trimming cost V 3 bases and J 5 bases, with 19 bases left between them. Germline V gene data show CDR1 as MNHEY and CDR2 as SVGAGI. The CDR3 bases are TGTGCCAGCAGTTATTCTCGGCGGGCTCTCGGGGAGACCCAGTACTTC. It encodes CASSYSRRALGETQYF.

The chain joins TRBV6-5 to TRBJ1-1; D is unresolved. Germline V lookup: CDR1 MNHEY, CDR2 SVGAGI. The CDR3 length is 13 residues. With 6 bases removed from V and 1 base from J, the gap between germline ends came to 9 bases. The CDR3 sequence: CASRYRGNTEAFF. The CDR3 region has the DNA TGTGCCAGCAGATACCGGGGGAACACTGAAGCTTTCTTT.

J is TRBJ1-1 and V is TRBV20-1; no definite D call. Trimming left V 6 bases short and J 4 bases short, with 9 bases between. CDR1 is DFQATT, CDR2 SNEGSKA, per germline (reference sequence). The length of the CDR3 is 11 residues. The CDR3 DNA reads TGCAGTGCCGTACCCGGCACTGAAGCTTTCTTT. Its translation: CSAVPGTEAFF.

V gene TRBV3-1 (or the pseudogene TRBV3-2) combines with J gene TRBJ2-3, with TRBD2 as a possible D gene (7 bases). CDR3 length equals 15 residues. Trimming removed 1 base from V and 6 bases from J, with 14 bases in between. The V gene's germline CDR1 is LGHDT and CDR2 YNNKEL (reference sequence). CDR3: CASSQVSRGADTQYF. Here the CDR3 DNA reads TGTGCCAGCAGCCAAGTTAGTCGGGGGGCGGATACGCAGTATTTT.

This chain joins TRBV12-3 or TRBV12-4 and TRBJ2-3; a possible D gene is TRBD1 (5 bases). The CDR3 is 13 amino acids. Between the trimmed V and J ends, which lost 5 bases and 3 bases, there was a span of 9 bases. Written as DNA, the CDR3 is TGTGCCAGCAGTACCAGGGTAACAGATACGCAGTATTTT. It translates to CASSTRVTDTQYF.